This T cell receptor beta chain was documented in a study of regulatory T cells in long-lasting Graves disease. Trimming stripped 5 bases from V and 1 base from J, with 6 bases between. This CDR3 is built from 13 residues. Germline V gives CDR1 SGHAT, CDR2 FQNNGV. This clonotype was counted ten times or more. The antigen is unknown. Study results and caveats: Small numbers of samples may have cut accuracy.

Time point meaning: newly diagnosed GD, antithyroid drugs for less than 3 months. Preparation of the TCR library used RNA extracted from PBMCs. Libraries of TCR beta came from iRepertoire HTBI primers plus Arm-PCR of CDR3 regions. TCRdb passed the multiplex PCR reads through MiXCR, listing each CDR3 protein once. The table lists about 530,000 distinct CDR3 sequences, about 15% of them singletons. Separately, the same data were catalogued under a study of T cells in Graves' hyperthyroidism and ophthalmopathy.

The source of this sequence is a woman aged 40 to 65 with Graves disease. This specimen consisted of peripheral blood mononuclear cells (PBMCs), obtained at new diagnosis, from a patient treated with antithyroid drugs. This chain links TRBV11-2 with TRBJ2-1; TRBD2 is a possible D gene (6 bases). In DNA, the CDR3 is TGTGCCAGCAGCGGGGGGTCCTACAATGAGCAGTTCTTC. Amino acid sequence: CASSGGSYNEQFF.